The sample holds a few counts of the clone carrying this TCR beta chain. Sequencing used immunoSEQ multiplex PCR; TCRdb keeps in-frame clones, though not all of them. The sample holds 15,000 to 20,000 clones; 81% are singletons and the top ten take 23%. This sample is drawn from a study of ipilimumab plus nivolumab after autologous stem cell transplantation. As for the study in general: Median doses per patient: about five ipilimumab, under 10 nivolumab.

V dropped 5 bases and J dropped 10 bases, with 18 bases sitting between them. The CDR3 covers 15 residues. Per the germline V gene, CDR1 is MDHEN and CDR2 is SYDVKM. Material: PBMCs, obtained in a trial of ipilimumab plus nivolumab as post-transplant consolidation. This receptor was obtained from a male donor with diffuse large B-cell lymphoma. This chain joins TRBV28 and TRBJ1-6; possibly TRBD1 for D (6 bases). The CDR3 bases are TGTGCCAGCAGTCCCTCTGACAGGAGGGGCTCACCCCTCCACTTT. Its translation is CASSPSDRRGSPLHF.